This T cell receptor beta chain emerged from a study of STAT3 mutations in large granular lymphocyte leukemia. In the study overall: Among longitudinally sequenced T-LGLL patients, roughly half had canonical activating STAT3 mutations detected.

TCRdb keeps only in-frame clones here, not all; method: immunoSEQ multiplex PCR. The sample lists roughly 11,000 clones, 65% to 90% occurring once. The CDR3 runs 11 residues. V gave up 7 bases and J gave up 6 bases, with 9 bases separating them. CDR1 and CDR2 (germline): ENHRY, SYGVKD. General study points: At least one immunodominant TCR beta clonotype appeared in every T-cell large granular lymphocyte leukemia patient. Clonal expansion was inferred from samples taken at other timepoints.

This clone was picked up a small number of times. The antigen remains undetermined. This rearrangement joins TRBV10-3 to TRBJ1-1; TRBD1 might be the D (5 bases). The sample taken for sequencing was peripheral blood mononuclear cells. This receptor was taken from a man at least 80 years old with T-cell large granular lymphocyte leukemia. Some clones in this sample may be carry-over from other donors' samples. CDR3 nucleotide sequence: TGTGCCATCACCCAGGGATCTGAAGCTTTCTTT. Translating it yields CAITQGSEAFF.